These 21 T cell receptor beta chains came from one sample sequenced in a study of cytomegalovirus exposure and HLA in healthy donors. Researchers ran the PCR with 60 Vbeta and 13 Jbeta primers. Clones were sequenced by immunoSEQ multiplex PCR, and TCRdb holds only the in-frame ones, with some missing. The sample data list 200,000 to 250,000 clones. The sequenced sample was PBMCs. The receptors were gathered from a woman aged 25 to 39 in good health and CMV-seropositive.

The V gene is TRBV4-1, the J gene TRBJ2-4; TRBD2 matches 13 bases. CDR1 is MGHRA and CDR2 is YSYEKL in the germline V gene. Trimming cost V 4 bases and J 0 bases; bases outside gene matches: 6. This CDR3 comprises 18 residues. CDR3 bases: TGCGCCAGCAGCCGCGGGACTAGCGGGGTCCTAGCCAAAAACATTCAGTACTTC. This translates into CASSRGTSGVLAKNIQYF.

CDR3 protein: CASRLGVTEAFF. CDR3 bases: TGTGCCAGTAGGTTGGGAGTCACTGAAGCTTTCTTT. This rearrangement joins TRBV19 to TRBJ1-1; D ambiguous. Trimming left V 6 bases short and J 4 bases short, with 9 bases between. This CDR3 contains 12 residues. Germline V lookup: CDR1 LNHDA, CDR2 SQIVND (reference sequence).

The chain joins TRBV5-4 to TRBJ2-3; 7 bases match TRBD2. CDR3 length: 17 amino acids. The trim removed 0 bases at V and 0 bases at J, leaving 7 bases unmatched. Per germline, CDR1 SGHNT and CDR2 YYREEE (reference sequence). CDR3 DNA sequence: TGTGCCAGCAGCTTGGGGCTAGCGGTCCTTAGCACAGATACGCAGTATTTT. This gives the protein CASSLGLAVLSTDTQYF.

The chain is built from TRBV7-8 and TRBJ1-6; 10 bases map to TRBD1. CDR1 SGHVS and CDR2 FQNEAQ come from the germline V gene. Trimming removed 6 bases from V and 6 bases from J; junction bases left unmatched: 5. The CDR3 has 15 amino acids. CDR3 region: CASRTWTGGNSPLHF. CDR3 coding DNA: TGTGCCAGCAGAACGTGGACAGGGGGTAATTCACCCCTCCACTTT.

About this clone: Other DNA sequences from this sample encode an identical CDR3 as well. The chain is built from TRBV27 and TRBJ2-2; a weak D match, TRBD1 (5 bases). V gave up 5 bases and J gave up 3 bases, with 16 bases separating them. Germline V gene data show CDR1 as MNHEY and CDR2 as SMNVEV (reference sequence). The CDR3 contains 16 residues. This CDR3 is CASSARDRTHTGELFF. DNA for the CDR3: TGTGCCAGCAGTGCCCGAGACAGAACCCACACCGGGGAGCTGTTTTTT.

The chain has TRBV2 and TRBJ2-2, with D perhaps matching TRBD2 (5 bases). CDR3 size: 15 residues. Germline V gives CDR1 SNHLY, CDR2 FYNNEI. V lost 3 bases and J lost 3, with 11 bases in between. CDR3 nucleotide sequence: TGTGCCAGCAGTGAGACGCGGCGGGACACCGGGGAGCTGTTTTTT. Its translation is CASSETRRDTGELFF.

CDR3 loop: CASSQGGTGVHEQYF. The CDR3 bases are TGCGCCAGCAGCCAAGGAGGAACAGGGGTACACGAGCAGTACTTC. The rearrangement uses TRBV4-3 and TRBJ2-7; 7 bases map to TRBD1. Germline-derived CDR1 and CDR2 are LGHNA and YSLEER. The CDR3 is 15 residues long. V lost 1 base to trimming and J lost 5 bases; unmatched junction nucleotides: 8.

The chain couples TRBV9 to TRBJ2-1; 9 positions agree with TRBD1. Germline V gene sequence: CDR1 SGDLS, CDR2 YYNGEE. The CDR3 has 16 amino acids. V trimming: 4 bases; J trimming: 4 bases; junction bases outside the gene matches: 9. The CDR3 nucleotides read TGTGCCAGCAGCCTAACCGGGACAGGGAATTACAATGAGCAGTTCTTC. It yields the protein CASSLTGTGNYNEQFF.

The chain is built from TRBV28 and TRBJ2-7; TRBD1 matches at 7 bases. Germline values: CDR1 MDHEN, CDR2 SYDVKM. V dropped 10 bases and J dropped 2; count of bases not matched to a gene: 8. This CDR3 is 13 amino acids long. This chain's CDR3 is CAIQTGYTYEQYF. The CDR3 nucleotides are TGTGCCATCCAGACAGGGTACACCTACGAGCAGTACTTC.

The V and J genes are TRBV7-9 and TRBJ2-5, with 9 bases aligning to TRBD1. The CDR3 is 16 residues long. Looked up from germline, CDR1 is SEHNR and CDR2 is FQNEAQ (reference sequence). J gave up 4 bases and V 5 bases, and 11 bases lay outside the gene matches. CDR3 in amino acids: CASSLRDGTGIETQYF. The CDR3 region has the DNA TGTGCCAGCAGCCTCAGGGACGGGACAGGGATAGAGACCCAGTACTTC.

The chain joins TRBV20-1 to TRBJ2-5; D uncertain. Trimming pared 3 bases from V and 5 bases from J, leaving 7 bases between. CDR1 DFQATT and CDR2 SNEGSKA come from the germline V gene (reference sequence). This CDR3 contains 11 residues. The CDR3 bases are TGCAGTGCTAGTAATCAGGAGACCCAGTACTTC. Encoded protein: CSASNQETQYF.

The V gene is TRBV27, the J gene TRBJ2-3; TRBD2 might be the D (5 bases). The V and J ends lost 6 bases and 4 bases respectively, with 8 bases between them. The germline CDR1 and CDR2 sequences are MNHEY and SMNVEV (reference sequence). The CDR3 length is 12 residues. The CDR3 protein is CASSKEADTQYF. CDR3 sequence (DNA): TGTGCCAGCAGCAAGGAGGCAGATACGCAGTATTTT.

The chain has TRBV30 and TRBJ1-3; D perhaps matches TRBD1 (5 bases). Trimming took off 2 bases at V and 4 bases at J, with 18 bases between the two ends. This CDR3 is 16 amino acids long. The germline gives CDR1 GTSNPN, CDR2 SVGIG (reference sequence). CDR3 loop: CAWSPTRGSWGNTIYF. The DNA of the CDR3 is TGTGCCTGGAGTCCGACCCGGGGGTCGTGGGGAAACACCATATATTTT.

The chain couples TRBV6-6 to TRBJ2-7, with a weak D call TRBD2 (5 bases). The length of the CDR3 is 12 residues. V was clipped by 6 bases and J by 3 bases, with 9 bases between them. Germline V gene data show CDR1 as MNHNY and CDR2 as SVGAGI (reference sequence). This CDR3 is CASRDTSYEQYF. CDR3 bases: TGTGCCAGCAGGGATACTAGCTACGAGCAGTACTTC.

The rearrangement uses TRBV7-9 and TRBJ2-1; TRBD1 might be the D (5 bases). Germline CDR1 is SEHNR and CDR2 is FQNEAQ (reference sequence). This CDR3 is 14 amino acids long. V lost 0 bases, J lost 7 bases, and 10 bases lay in between. For the CDR3, the DNA is TGTGCCAGCAGCTTAGCTGCAGGGAAGAATGAGCAGTTCTTC. As protein: CASSLAAGKNEQFF.

About this clone: The junction and the germline gene differ at one end; a read error may be behind it. The rearrangement uses TRBV7-2 and TRBJ2-7; tentative D call: TRBD2 (6 bases). Germline lookup yields CDR1 SGHTA and CDR2 FQGNSA. The CDR3 runs to 12 residues. CDR3 loop: CASSLASSEQYF. The CDR3, as DNA: TGTGCCAGCAGCCTAGCGTCGTCCGAGCAGTACTTC.

The chain employs TRBV7-8 and TRBJ1-1, with D possibly matching TRBD1 (5 bases). Germline values: CDR1 SGHVS, CDR2 FQNEAQ. This CDR3 contains 10 residues. Deletions cut 8 bases from V and 6 bases from J, with 7 bases between. This CDR3 reads CASQGAEAFF. CDR3 in DNA: TGTGCCAGCCAAGGGGCTGAAGCTTTCTTT.

The chain carries TRBV27 and TRBJ2-6; tentative D call: TRBD2 (5 bases). The length of the CDR3 is 17 residues. The germline gives CDR1 MNHEY, CDR2 SMNVEV (reference sequence). Trimming took 3 bases from V and 4 from J, leaving 16 bases between them. The CDR3 DNA is TGTGCCAGCAGTTTGTTCGGGCCGGGAACCGGGGCCAACGTCCTGACTTTC. Encoded protein: CASSLFGPGTGANVLTF. The full variable domain, rest sourced from reference TRBV27 and TRBJ2-6, is EAQVTQNPRYLITVTGKKLTVTCSQNMNHEYMSWYRQDPGLGLRQIYYSMNVEVTDKGDVPEGYKVSRKEKRNFPLILESPSPNQTSLYFCASSLFGPGTGANVLTFGAGSRLTVL.

The J gene is TRBJ2-7, the V gene TRBV4-1, with D possibly being TRBD1 (7 bases). Germline V lookup: CDR1 MGHRA, CDR2 YSYEKL. This CDR3 is built from 15 residues. Trimming stripped 0 bases from V and 3 bases from J, with 12 bases between. In DNA, the CDR3 is TGCGCCAGCAGCCAAGAGCCAGGGGGGAACTACGAGCAGTACTTC. Its translation is CASSQEPGGNYEQYF.

The chain links TRBV6-6 to TRBJ2-5; a possible D gene is TRBD1 (6 bases). The CDR3 sequence is 15 residues long. Between the trimmed V and J ends, which lost 6 bases and 4 bases, there was a span of 18 bases. The germline V gene has CDR1 MNHNY and CDR2 SVGAGI (reference sequence). The CDR3, as DNA: TGTGCCAGCAGCCACCGGGACACGATAGCAGAGACCCAGTACTTC. Its translation: CASSHRDTIAETQYF.

The chain recombines TRBV19 with TRBJ2-7; 9 bases line up with TRBD1. CDR1 and CDR2 (germline): LNHDA, SQIVND (reference sequence). V was clipped by 4 bases and J by 1 base; unmatched bases: 5. This CDR3 region has 15 residues. CDR3 DNA: TGTGCCAGTAGTAAGGGGACAGGGTTATCCTACGAGCAGTACTTC. This translates into CASSKGTGLSYEQYF.